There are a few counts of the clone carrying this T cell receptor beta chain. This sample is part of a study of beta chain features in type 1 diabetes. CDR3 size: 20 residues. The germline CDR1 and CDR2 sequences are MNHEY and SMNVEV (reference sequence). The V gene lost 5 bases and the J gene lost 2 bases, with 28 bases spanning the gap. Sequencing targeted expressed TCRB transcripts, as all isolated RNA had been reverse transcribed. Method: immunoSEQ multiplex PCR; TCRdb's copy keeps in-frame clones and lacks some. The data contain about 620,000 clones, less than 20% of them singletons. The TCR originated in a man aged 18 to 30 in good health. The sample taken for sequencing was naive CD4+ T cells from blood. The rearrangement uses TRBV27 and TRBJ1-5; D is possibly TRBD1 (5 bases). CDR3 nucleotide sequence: TGTGCCAGCAGTACCTTCCCCCCGGGGTCCAGGGCGAACGGCAATCAGCCCCAGCATTTT. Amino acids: CASSTFPPGSRANGNQPQHF.